The 7 T cell receptor beta chains below all came from one sample that was sequenced in a study of cytotoxic CD8 clonotypes in ibrutinib-treated CLL. Repertoires were generated with immunoSEQ multiplex PCR, while TCRdb's copy carries only in-frame clones and drops some. The table lists fewer than 150,000 clones, roughly 80% of them singletons. The starting material was PBMCs, obtained after 24 months of ibrutinib treatment. These receptors were obtained from a human donor with chronic lymphocytic leukemia.

The chain has TRBV6-4 and TRBJ1-4, with TRBD1 identical over 7 bases. The CDR3 runs to 15 residues. V dropped 4 bases and J dropped 6; count of bases not matched to a gene: 8. Germline CDR1 reads MRHNA; CDR2 reads SNTAGT. The CDR3 DNA reads as TGTGCCAGCAGTGCCCACAGGGGCGGTGATGAAAAACTGTTTTTT. Protein sequence: CASSAHRGGDEKLFF.

The table lists this clone with a few counts. V and J are TRBV6-5 and TRBJ1-4; 8 positions match TRBD1. J lost 6 bases, V lost 4 bases, and 7 bases had no gene match. The length of the CDR3 is 15 residues. Germline V gene sequence: CDR1 MNHEY, CDR2 SVGAGI. The CDR3: CASSFRTGRDEKLFF. CDR3 in DNA: TGTGCCAGCAGTTTCCGGACAGGGAGGGATGAAAAACTGTTTTTT.

The CDR3 protein is CASSLVQGEGYTF. In nucleotides, the CDR3 is TGTGCCAGCAGCTTAGTTCAGGGGGAGGGCTACACCTTC. The rearrangement links TRBV7-2 to TRBJ1-2; TRBD1 aligns across 7 bases. V lost 1 base, J lost 8 bases, and 4 bases stayed unmatched. Germline CDR1 is SGHTA and CDR2 is FQGNSA. The CDR3 has 13 amino acids.

This rearrangement joins TRBV7-2 to TRBJ2-2; 9 positions match TRBD1. The V gene end was trimmed by 3 bases and the J gene end by 5 bases; junction bases not matched to a gene: 1. This CDR3 spans 14 amino acids. Germline CDR1 SGHTA, CDR2 FQGNSA. The CDR3 loop is CASSLTGGTGELFF. The CDR3 nucleotides are TGTGCCAGCAGCTTGACAGGGGGAACCGGGGAGCTGTTTTTT. Looking up the rest from reference TRBV7-2 and TRBJ2-2 gives the full variable domain: GAGVSQSPSNKVTEKGKDVELRCDPISGHTALYWYRQSLGQGLEFLIYFQGNSAPDKSGLPSDRFSAERTGGSVSTLTIQRTQQEDSAVYLCASSLTGGTGELFFGEGSRLTVL.

The sample holds many counts of this clone. The V call is TRBV19, the J call TRBJ1-5, with no clear D. The V end was cut by 6 bases, the J end by 6 bases, with 12 bases between. The germline V gene encodes CDR1 LNHDA and CDR2 SQIVND (reference sequence). CDR3 size: 13 residues. In DNA, the CDR3 is TGTGCCAGTAGCCCCGGGTTAAGTCAGCCCCAGCATTTT. It is translated as CASSPGLSQPQHF.

The chain uses TRBV27 and TRBJ2-6; 7 bases agree with TRBD1. J was trimmed by 2 bases and V by 7 bases; bases with no gene match: 8. CDR3 length equals 16 residues. Germline V gene lookup returns CDR1 MNHEY and CDR2 SMNVEV (reference sequence). Here the CDR3 DNA reads TGTGCCAGCACCCGGAAGGGGGCAGCTGGGGCCAACGTCCTGACTTTC. Translated, it gives CASTRKGAAGANVLTF.

The rearrangement joins TRBV9 to TRBJ1-2; D is ambiguous. Germline values: CDR1 SGDLS, CDR2 YYNGEE. This CDR3 comprises 15 residues. V gave up 3 bases and J gave up 5 bases, with 17 bases separating them. Written as DNA, the CDR3 is TGTGCCAGCAGCGCCGCGATCGGCAGGCCTTATGGCTACACCTTC. It yields the protein CASSAAIGRPYGYTF.